Following are 20 T cell receptor beta chains from one sample sequenced in a study of shared T cell receptors in the human thymus. Generated by immunoSEQ multiplex PCR, the TCRdb table keeps only in-frame clones and is missing some. The repertoire holds about 500,000 clones, with around three quarters as singletons. This sample also appeared in a second study, on human thymus T cells.

The material sequenced was thymocytes. These receptors came from a boy under two years old with a congenital heart defect.

The rearrangement links TRBV6-1 to TRBJ1-1; D might be TRBD1 (5 bases). The V gene lost 6 bases and the J gene lost 4 bases, with 9 bases spanning the gap. This CDR3 has 12 residues. Germline lookup yields CDR1 MNHNS and CDR2 SASEGT. CDR3 in DNA: TGTGCCAGCAGCGTACAGGTCACTGAAGCTTTCTTT. Amino acids: CASSVQVTEAFF.

The chain uses TRBV14 and TRBJ2-1; tentative D call: TRBD2 (6 bases). V lost 1 base and J lost 6, with 22 bases in between. Per the germline V gene, CDR1 is SGHDN and CDR2 is FVKESK. This CDR3 has 18 amino acids. This chain's CDR3 is CASSQGASGSGECNEQFF. The CDR3 DNA is TGTGCCAGCAGCCAAGGGGCGAGTGGCTCGGGGGAGTGCAATGAGCAGTTCTTC.

The CDR3 spells CASSPLTGNGYTF. CDR3 coding DNA: TGCGCCAGCAGTCCCCTTACAGGGAATGGCTACACCTTC. The V and J genes are TRBV4-1 and TRBJ1-2; a possible D gene is TRBD1 (6 bases). Germline V gene sequence: CDR1 MGHRA, CDR2 YSYEKL. This CDR3 has 13 amino acids. V lost 6 bases and J lost 6, with 14 bases in between.

The rearrangement links TRBV4-3 to TRBJ1-2; possibly TRBD1 for D (5 bases). The V gene's germline CDR1 is LGHNA and CDR2 YSLEER. Trimming pared 4 bases from V and 4 bases from J, leaving 19 bases between. This CDR3 is built from 16 residues. In DNA, the CDR3 is TGCGCCAGCAGCCTCCTGTCCCCGGGGGAGAGCTATGGCTACACCTTC. Residues: CASSLLSPGESYGYTF.

V and J are TRBV4-3 and TRBJ2-7; TRBD2 is a possible D gene (7 bases). The CDR3 runs to 15 residues. Trimming cost V 5 bases and J 4 bases, with 18 bases left between them. Germline V lookup: CDR1 LGHNA, CDR2 YSLEER. CDR3 nucleotides: TGCGCCAGCAGCTCCCGACAGGTGGGGGGGTACGAGCAGTACTTC. This gives the protein CASSSRQVGGYEQYF.

This rearrangement joins TRBV9 to TRBJ2-5; maybe TRBD1 (6 bases). The CDR3 has 15 amino acids. Germline V gene data show CDR1 as SGDLS and CDR2 as YYNGEE. Trimming pared 0 bases from V and 2 bases from J, leaving 11 bases between. The CDR3 DNA reads TGTGCCAGCAGCGTAGAAGGGGGAACTCAAGAGACCCAGTACTTC. Its translation: CASSVEGGTQETQYF.

The chain joins TRBV7-2 to TRBJ2-1; 16 bases fit TRBD2. This CDR3 is 18 amino acids long. The germline V gene encodes CDR1 SGHTA and CDR2 FQGNSA. Trimming took 4 bases from V and 7 from J; bases not matched to a gene: 10. CDR3 bases: TGTGCCAGCAGCTACGCCGGGACTAGCGGGAGGGGATGGAATGAGCAGTTCTTC. Protein product: CASSYAGTSGRGWNEQFF.

The CDR3 region has the DNA TGTGCCAGCAGTTTCGGCCCCGGGGGAAAACTGTTTTTT. Translated, it gives CASSFGPGGKLFF. The V call is TRBV27, the J call TRBJ1-4, with a possible D match to TRBD1 (5 bases). This CDR3 contains 13 residues. With 3 bases removed from V and 10 bases from J, the gap between germline ends came to 12 bases. Germline CDR1 and CDR2: MNHEY and SMNVEV (reference sequence).

The CDR3 coding sequence is TGTGCCTGGAGGGGTCTAGCGGGAGGGCCCAAAGAGACCCAGTACTTC. Its protein product is CAWRGLAGGPKETQYF. J is TRBJ2-5 and V is TRBV30, with 12 bases identical to TRBD2. The J segment lost 3 bases and the V segment lost 3 bases, leaving 8 bases of the junction unmatched. In germline, CDR1 is GTSNPN, CDR2 SVGIG (reference sequence). CDR3 length: 16 residues.

The chain couples TRBV19 to TRBJ2-1; D possibly corresponds to TRBD2 (6 bases). CDR1 and CDR2 from the germline V gene are LNHDA and SQIVND (reference sequence). This CDR3 contains 13 residues. V was pared by 2 bases and J by 7 bases, with 9 bases between. The DNA for the CDR3 is TGTGCCAGTAGTATACGGGGGTGGAATGAGCAGTTCTTC. It specifies CASSIRGWNEQFF. The full variable domain, with the rest looked up from reference TRBV19 and TRBJ2-1, is DGGITQSPKYLFRKEGQNVTLSCEQNLNHDAMYWYRQDPGQGLRLIYYSQIVNDFQKGDIAEGYSVSREKKESFPLTVTSAQKNPTAFYLCASSIRGWNEQFFGPGTRLTVL.

The rearrangement joins TRBV30 to TRBJ2-5, with 7 bases matching TRBD2. Looked up from germline, CDR1 is GTSNPN and CDR2 is SVGIG (reference sequence). Trimming took 5 bases from V and 3 from J; bases not matched to a gene: 9. There are 14 residues in the CDR3. This chain's CDR3 is CAWGPLAVKETQYF. The DNA for the CDR3 is TGTGCCTGGGGACCTCTAGCGGTCAAAGAGACCCAGTACTTC.

The sample holds a few counts of this clone. The V and J genes are TRBV25-1 and TRBJ2-7; a possible D gene is TRBD2 (6 bases). V was shortened by 4 bases and J by 4 bases, with 23 bases between the two germline ends. The CDR3 sequence is 17 residues long. Germline V gene lookup returns CDR1 MGHDK and CDR2 SYGVNS. CDR3 bases: TGTGCCAGCAGTGGTTGGGGCCCTAGCGCTGGACTTTACGAGCAGTACTTC. It is translated as CASSGWGPSAGLYEQYF.

This clone was seen more than once but under ten times. J is TRBJ1-2 and V is TRBV28, with 12 bases matching TRBD1. V lost 2 bases, J lost 8 bases, and 6 bases stayed unmatched. This CDR3 region has 15 residues. CDR1 is MDHEN, CDR2 SYDVKM, per germline. The CDR3 region has the DNA TGTGCCAGCAGTTTACCGGGGACAGGGGGCCGGGGCTACACCTTC. This codes for CASSLPGTGGRGYTF.

The V gene is TRBV29-1, the J gene TRBJ2-3, with 15 positions matching TRBD2. The CDR3 covers 13 residues. V was clipped by 7 bases and J by 6 bases; unmatched bases: 2. In germline, CDR1 is SQVTM, CDR2 ANQGSEA. The CDR3 sequence: CSAGTSGRDTQYF. In DNA form, the CDR3 reads TGCAGCGCTGGGACTAGCGGGAGGGATACGCAGTATTTT.

The chain is built from TRBV28 and TRBJ2-2; TRBD2 agrees at 8 bases. Looked up from germline, CDR1 is MDHEN and CDR2 is SYDVKM. Trimming cost V 4 bases and J 5 bases; bases outside gene matches: 12. The CDR3 runs 17 residues. The CDR3 sequence is CASSYTPQAGETGELFF. The CDR3 coding sequence is TGTGCCAGCAGTTATACCCCCCAAGCGGGAGAAACCGGGGAGCTGTTTTTT.

J is TRBJ1-2 and V is TRBV9, with D maybe TRBD1 (5 bases). The CDR3 consists of 13 residues. The V gene lost 0 bases and the J gene lost 5 bases, with 8 bases spanning the gap. Germline V gene lookup returns CDR1 SGDLS and CDR2 YYNGEE. The CDR3 bases are TGTGCCAGCAGCGTAGGGGCAGGGTATGGCTACACCTTC. Protein: CASSVGAGYGYTF.

CDR3 sequence reads: CASSWGSDYGYTF. The CDR3, as DNA: TGTGCCAGCAGCTGGGGCAGCGACTATGGCTACACCTTC. The chain has TRBV6-5 and TRBJ1-2; D is perhaps TRBD1 (5 bases). CDR1 is MNHEY and CDR2 is SVGAGI in the germline V gene. V dropped 6 bases and J dropped 3 bases, with 11 bases sitting between them. This CDR3 is 13 amino acids long.

The chain combines TRBV27 with TRBJ1-4, with TRBD1 identical over 7 bases. The J segment lost 8 bases and the V segment lost 3 bases, leaving 12 bases of the junction unmatched. CDR1 is MNHEY, CDR2 SMNVEV, per germline (reference sequence). The CDR3 sequence is 16 residues long. The CDR3 loop reads CASSLRHRGLNEKLFF. Written as DNA, the CDR3 is TGTGCCAGCAGTTTGCGTCACAGGGGATTGAACGAAAAACTGTTTTTT.

The sample holds one count of this clone. CDR3 bases: TGTGCCAGCAGTCTCCCGGGCTACGAGCAGTACTTC. It encodes CASSLPGYEQYF. The chain recombines TRBV28 with TRBJ2-7; D gene unclear. Germline V gene lookup returns CDR1 MDHEN and CDR2 SYDVKM. The V gene lost 5 bases and the J gene lost 3 bases, with 8 bases spanning the gap. The CDR3 totals 12 residues.

The J gene is TRBJ1-2, the V gene TRBV7-2; 8 positions match TRBD1. CDR1 is SGHTA and CDR2 is FQGNSA in the germline V gene. V lost 1 base and J lost 1; bases outside the gene matches: 5. The CDR3 covers 16 residues. The CDR3: CASSLGTGPFNYGYTF. In DNA form, the CDR3 reads TGTGCCAGCAGCTTAGGGACAGGGCCCTTTAACTATGGCTACACCTTC.